A single sample gave rise to the 18 T cell receptor beta chains below, sequenced in a study of T-cell reconstitution after alpha-beta-depleted transplantation in children. Construction of the TCRbeta library involved unique molecular identifiers. TCRdb fed the PCR reads into MiXCR, producing one record per CDR3 protein. Here the sample spans roughly 790,000 distinct CDR3 sequences, around 15% being singletons. The source was PBMCs, mostly from graft donor cells, collected 360 days after TCRalphabeta/CD19-depleted stem cell transplant. These receptors were taken from a male patient between 5 and 17 years old who had a stem cell transplant for acute lymphoblastic leukemia, so the T cells may come from the graft donor.

The chain has TRBV5-1 and TRBJ2-1, with TRBD1 matching 10 bases. In germline, CDR1 is SGHRS, CDR2 YFSETQ. V was clipped by 4 bases and J by 8 bases; unmatched bases: 9. This CDR3 spans 15 amino acids. CDR3 coding DNA: TGCGCCAGCAGCCAGGGGGGACAGGGGTGGGATGAGCAGTTCTTC. The encoded protein is CASSQGGQGWDEQFF.

The rearrangement joins TRBV15 to TRBJ2-3; TRBD2 agrees at 15 bases. The CDR3 covers 17 residues. J gave up 5 bases and V 5 bases, and 8 bases lay outside the gene matches. CDR1 and CDR2 (germline): LNHNV, YYDKDF (reference sequence). As DNA, the CDR3 is TGTGCCACCAGCCCTCCCCCGGGACTAGCGGGAGGAGATACGCAGTATTTT. It specifies CATSPPPGLAGGDTQYF. The complete variable domain, with remaining parts taken from reference TRBV15 and TRBJ2-3, reads DAMVIQNPRYQVTQFGKPVTLSCSQTLNHNVMYWYQQKSSQAPKLLFHYYDKDFNNEADTPDNFQSRRPNTSFCFLDIRSPGLGDTAMYLCATSPPPGLAGGDTQYFGPGTRLTVL.

This chain joins TRBV6-5 and TRBJ1-2, with TRBD1 as a possible D gene (6 bases). The V gene's germline CDR1 is MNHEY and CDR2 SVGAGI. Trimming took 0 bases from V and 4 from J, leaving 15 bases between them. The CDR3 sequence is 16 residues long. CDR3: CASSYSLGGLGYGYTF. In DNA form, the CDR3 reads TGTGCCAGCAGTTACTCGTTGGGGGGCCTGGGCTATGGCTACACCTTC.

The chain uses TRBV7-9 and TRBJ2-5, with D unclear. Germline CDR1 and CDR2: SEHNR and FQNEAQ (reference sequence). The CDR3 has 13 amino acids. Trimming removed 5 bases at V and 8 bases at J, with 15 bases between. The CDR3 bases are TGTGCCAGCAGCCCCCTCACAAGGCACACCCAGTACTTC. Translating gives CASSPLTRHTQYF.

V usage is TRBV24-1 and J usage is TRBJ2-5; D might be TRBD1 (5 bases). Germline V gene data show CDR1 as KGHDR and CDR2 as SFDVKD. CDR3 length equals 13 residues. V lost 4 bases and J 5 bases, leaving 10 bases between the germline ends. CDR3 bases: TGTGCCACCAGTGAGGGGCCGAGGGAGACCCAGTACTTC. The encoded protein is CATSEGPRETQYF.

This chain uses TRBV9 with TRBJ2-4, with D possibly TRBD2 on 5 matching bases. CDR1 and CDR2 from the germline V gene are SGDLS and YYNGEE. The V and J ends lost 4 bases and 0 bases respectively, with 14 bases between them. CDR3 size: 16 residues. This chain's CDR3 is CASSPTGIEAKNIQYF. CDR3 in DNA: TGTGCCAGCAGCCCAACGGGGATCGAAGCCAAAAACATTCAGTACTTC.

There are a few counts of this clonotype. This may be a read error, as it is one base from a much larger clone. This chain connects TRBV7-9 to TRBJ2-7; 7 positions match TRBD1. The length of the CDR3 is 14 residues. V dropped 3 bases and J dropped 2; count of bases not matched to a gene: 4. The V gene's germline CDR1 is SEHNR and CDR2 FQNEAQ (reference sequence). The DNA for the CDR3 is TGTGCCAGCAGCTTCCGGGACAGTGCCTACGAGCAGTACTTC. It translates to CASSFRDSAYEQYF. The full variable domain, completed using reference TRBV7-9 and TRBJ2-7, is DTGVSQNPRHKITKRGQNVTFRCDPISEHNRLYWYRQTLGQGPEFLTYFQNEAQLEKSRLLSDRFSAERPKGSFSTLEIQRTEQGDSAMYLCASSFRDSAYEQYFGPGTRLTVT.

The sample holds a few counts of this clonotype. The rearrangement joins TRBV5-1 to TRBJ2-7; 9 positions agree with TRBD1. Germline V gene lookup returns CDR1 SGHRS and CDR2 YFSETQ. Trimming removed 0 bases from V and 4 bases from J; junction bases left unmatched: 8. This CDR3 comprises 16 residues. In DNA, the CDR3 is TGCGCCAGCAGCTTGGTACCGGGACAGGGTGTTTACGAGCAGTACTTC. Encoded protein: CASSLVPGQGVYEQYF.

This sequence joins TRBV20-1 and TRBJ2-1; 7 nucleotides line up with TRBD2. This CDR3 has 16 residues. J lost 3 bases, V lost 1 base, and 9 bases had no gene match. Germline CDR1 DFQATT, CDR2 SNEGSKA (reference sequence). The CDR3 protein is CSARVPTSIGYNEQFF. The CDR3 DNA follows: TGCAGTGCTAGAGTTCCGACTAGCATTGGCTACAATGAGCAGTTCTTC.

This clonotype was detected ten times or more. The chain employs TRBV15 and TRBJ2-1, with TRBD2 matching over 8 bases. The length of the CDR3 is 17 residues. The ends lost 0 bases at V and 2 bases at J; junction bases unmatched: 6. Germline CDR1 is LNHNV and CDR2 is YYDKDF (reference sequence). CDR3 nucleotides: TGTGCCACCAGCAGAGATTGGTTTAGCGGGACCTACAATGAGCAGTTCTTC. Translated: CATSRDWFSGTYNEQFF.

The chain recombines TRBV20-1 with TRBJ2-5, with D possibly being TRBD2 (5 bases). This CDR3 comprises 13 residues. Germline CDR1 is DFQATT and CDR2 is SNEGSKA (reference sequence). V shed 3 bases and J shed 1 base, with 9 bases lying between them. The CDR3 loop is CSASGGPQETQYF. The CDR3 nucleotides are TGCAGTGCTAGTGGCGGGCCCCAAGAGACCCAGTACTTC.

This sequence joins TRBV28 and TRBJ2-5; a weak D match, TRBD2 (7 bases). CDR3 length: 17 amino acids. Trimming pared 5 bases from V and 6 bases from J, leaving 25 bases between. The germline V gene encodes CDR1 MDHEN and CDR2 SYDVKM. CDR3 residues: CASSPKPWTAGRKTQYF. The DNA of the CDR3 is TGTGCCAGCAGTCCAAAACCCTGGACAGCGGGAAGGAAGACCCAGTACTTC.

The chain joins TRBV5-1 to TRBJ2-1; D ambiguous. The ends were cut back, 3 bases at V and 5 bases at J, with 15 bases in the middle. Germline CDR1 SGHRS, CDR2 YFSETQ. The CDR3 extends over 15 amino acids. The CDR3, as DNA: TGCGCCAGCAGCTCTGGGTTTCTGACCGACAATGAGCAGTTCTTC. Protein product: CASSSGFLTDNEQFF. Full variable domain (remainder filled in from reference TRBV5-1 and TRBJ2-1): KAGVTQTPRYLIKTRGQQVTLSCSPISGHRSVSWYQQTPGQGLQFLFEYFSETQRNKGNFPGRFSGRQFSNSRSEMNVSTLELGDSALYLCASSSGFLTDNEQFFGPGTRLTVL.

V usage is TRBV6-2 or TRBV6-3 and J usage is TRBJ1-3; D may be TRBD1 (6 bases). The CDR3 extends over 13 amino acids. V gave up 7 bases and J gave up 16 bases, with 23 bases separating them. CDR1 MNHEY and CDR2 SVGEGT come from the germline V gene. The CDR3 bases are TGTGCCAGCACCTTCACCTCCGGGACAAATAATTATTTT. It is translated as CASTFTSGTNNYF.

This rearrangement joins TRBV4-1 to TRBJ2-7; 9 bases line up with TRBD1. The germline V gene has CDR1 MGHRA and CDR2 YSYEKL. With V trimmed by 1 base and J by 3 bases, 7 bases remained unmatched. The CDR3 consists of 16 residues. This CDR3 reads CASSQAGQGRYYEQYF. The CDR3 coding sequence is TGCGCCAGCAGCCAAGCCGGACAGGGGCGTTACTACGAGCAGTACTTC.

This chain uses TRBV24-1 with TRBJ2-2, with TRBD1 matching 11 bases. The CDR3 runs 15 residues. The germline V gene encodes CDR1 KGHDR and CDR2 SFDVKD. V lost 3 bases to trimming and J lost 6 bases; unmatched junction nucleotides: 2. The CDR3 is CATSDGGQGAGELFF. The CDR3 DNA reads TGTGCCACCAGTGATGGGGGACAGGGGGCCGGGGAGCTGTTTTTT.

This chain links TRBV12-3 or TRBV12-4 with TRBJ2-1; 12 nucleotides agree with TRBD2. The ends lost 7 bases at V and 11 bases at J; junction bases unmatched: 12. This CDR3 region has 15 residues. The CDR3 DNA is TGTGCCAGCATCCTCAGACTAGCGGGAGAACGGCAGCAGTTCTTC. This codes for CASILRLAGERQQFF.

The sample holds a few counts of this clonotype. The chain couples TRBV5-1 to TRBJ2-5; 8 bases fit TRBD1. CDR3 length: 14 amino acids. The V segment lost 3 bases and the J segment 5 bases; nucleotides outside the gene matches: 6. CDR1 and CDR2 from the germline V gene are SGHRS and YFSETQ. The CDR3 is CASSSPGGRETQYF. Written as DNA, the CDR3 is TGCGCCAGCAGCTCCCCAGGGGGCCGGGAGACCCAGTACTTC.